This T cell receptor (beta chain) originates from a study of blood T cell repertoires in COVID-19. About the study: Researchers got acute and convalescent COVID-19 samples from the United States, Italy and Spain.

Original handling: Scientists estimated how many nucleated cells there were by amplifying reference gene primers. TCRdb's table, derived via immunoSEQ multiplex PCR, lists solely in-frame clones and lacks some. V, J and clone size are taken as reported in that table, and D and trimming were inferred from the DNA itself. The sample consists of roughly 200,000 clones, around 86% of them appearing once. In this sample, this clone turned up once. The CDR3 length is 16 residues. From germline, CDR1 is MNHEY and CDR2 SMNVEV (reference sequence). V was cut by 2 bases and J by 7 bases, with 18 bases left in between.

This chain uses TRBV27 with TRBJ1-5, with D perhaps matching TRBD1 (6 bases). The sequence was obtained from a man aged 35-49 years with acute or convalescent COVID-19. Source material: peripheral blood. The CDR3 protein is CASSLTSRGAGQPQHF. CDR3 bases: TGTGCCAGCAGTTTAACGTCACGGGGGGCGGGGCAGCCCCAGCATTTT.